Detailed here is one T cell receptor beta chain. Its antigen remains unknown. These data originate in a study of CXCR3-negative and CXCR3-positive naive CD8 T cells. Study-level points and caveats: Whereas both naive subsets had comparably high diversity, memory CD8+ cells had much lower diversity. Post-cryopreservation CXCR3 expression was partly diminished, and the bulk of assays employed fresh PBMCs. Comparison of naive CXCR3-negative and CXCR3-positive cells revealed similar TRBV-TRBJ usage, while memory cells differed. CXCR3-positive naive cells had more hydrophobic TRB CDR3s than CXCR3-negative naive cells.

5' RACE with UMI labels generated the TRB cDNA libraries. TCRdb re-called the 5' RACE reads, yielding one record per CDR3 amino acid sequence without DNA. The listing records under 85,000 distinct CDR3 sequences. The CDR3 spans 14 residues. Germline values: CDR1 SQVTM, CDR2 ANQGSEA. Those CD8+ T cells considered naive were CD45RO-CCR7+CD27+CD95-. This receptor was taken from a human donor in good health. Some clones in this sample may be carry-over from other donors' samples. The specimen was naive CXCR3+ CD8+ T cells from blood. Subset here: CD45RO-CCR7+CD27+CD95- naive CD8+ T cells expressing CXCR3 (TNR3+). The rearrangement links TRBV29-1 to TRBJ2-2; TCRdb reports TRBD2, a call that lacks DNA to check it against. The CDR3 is CSGSTSGSTGELFF.